What follows describes a single TCR beta chain. In its sample, this clonotype was seen many times. Its antigen has not been determined. Within one base of it there is no much larger clone, and no base qualities were kept. V and J lose 2 bases and 0 bases, and a span of 5 bases separates them. Its CDR3 holds 13 amino acids, cysteine through phenylalanine. The CDR3 DNA has 39 bases and is translated from base 1. CDR1 DFQATT and CDR2 SNEGSKA are derived from the germline V gene (reference sequence). The data were obtained in a study of T-cell reconstitution after alpha-beta-depleted transplantation in children (dated by TCRdb to the mid-2010s). With respect to the entire study: T-cell immune reconstitution after TCRalphabeta/CD19-depleted allogeneic hematopoietic cell transplantation in children was quantitatively tracked in the study by means of TCR repertoire profiling. What the authors observed across the whole study: About two months after transplant, the apparently early recovery of alphabetaT-cell counts reportedly depended on just several hundred clones that had expanded rapidly and came from non-depleted graft cells. The frequencies of hyperexpanded clones fell over the following months, and after one year, T-cell counts and TCRbeta diversity were mostly attributed to newly produced T cells. The high TCRbeta diversity at day 60 in some patients was ascribed to recipient T cells and intrathymic progenitors that had survived conditioning.

Library method: PCR. Sequenced on an Illumina HiSeq 2500. Molecular barcoding was employed in the preparation of TCR libraries, with unique molecular identifiers being used to normalize TCRbeta repertoire quantification. The raw public data were reprocessed by TCRdb itself: fastp quality trimming at Q25, MiXCR clonotype calling, in-frame beta chains only. Every distinct CDR3 protein forms one entry, paired with its most common genes and DNA. The sample includes hundreds of thousands of distinct CDR3 sequences, with about an eighth observed a single time. In total, the top ten clones hold roughly 0.84% of the sample. The sample's treatment or condition label, in plain terms: allogeneic hematopoietic cell transplantation with graft depleted of TCRalphabeta T cells and CD19 B cells. Transplant recipients were children who received TCRalphabeta/CD19-depleted allogeneic hematopoietic cell grafts.

The receptor chain draws on TRBV20-1 and TRBJ2-1, with the D gene uncertain. The specimen was PBMCs, collected before TCRalphabeta/CD19-depleted stem cell transplant. The receptor comes from a girl aged 2 to 10 with congenital amegakaryocytic thrombocytopenia, due to receive a stem cell transplant. The CDR3 has the sequence CSARRNSYNEQFF. The DNA sequence follows: TGCAGTGCTAGACGGAACTCCTACAATGAGCAGTTCTTC.